A single sample is the source of the 9 T cell receptor beta chains below, sequenced in a study of control samples from healthy donors and cancer patients. The repertoire was sequenced with immunoSEQ multiplex PCR; TCRdb's copy has only in-frame clones and lacks some. The data contain 150,000 to 200,000 clones, 96% of them singletons. Sequencing was carried out using blood. The receptors shown here come from a woman aged 25 to 39 in good health.

The rearrangement links TRBV7-9 to TRBJ2-6, with D tentatively TRBD1 or TRBD2 (7 bases each). Germline CDR1 and CDR2: SEHNR and FQNEAQ (reference sequence). The CDR3 totals 18 residues. V was clipped by 4 bases and J by 0 bases, with 16 bases between them. CDR3 DNA sequence: TGTGCCAGCAGCTCCCTGACAGGGAGGGACTCTGGGGCCAACGTCCTGACTTTC. Its translation is CASSSLTGRDSGANVLTF.

The chain carries TRBV4-1 and TRBJ2-5; the D gene is possibly TRBD1 (6 bases). Germline V CDR1 and CDR2: MGHRA, YSYEKL. This CDR3 has 15 amino acids. Trimming took off 0 bases at V and 5 bases at J, with 13 bases between the two ends. DNA for the CDR3: TGCGCCAGCAGCCAAGAAGGCCAGGGGTTGGAGACCCAGTACTTC. This codes for CASSQEGQGLETQYF.

This clone is a singleton in its sample. The chain has TRBV5-1 and TRBJ2-1, with 9 bases aligning to TRBD2. Trimming took 6 bases from V and 3 from J; bases not matched to a gene: 7. The CDR3 length is 15 residues. CDR1 SGHRS and CDR2 YFSETQ come from the germline V gene. The CDR3 sequence: CASTPSGGNYNEQFF. As DNA, the CDR3 is TGCGCCAGCACCCCGAGCGGGGGGAACTACAATGAGCAGTTCTTC.

The V and J genes are TRBV6-5 and TRBJ2-1, with D tentatively TRBD1 (5 bases). V was shortened by 8 bases and J by 6 bases, with 20 bases between the two germline ends. CDR1 MNHEY and CDR2 SVGAGI come from the germline V gene. The CDR3 is made up of 15 amino acids. CDR3 bases: TGTGCCAGCTACCCCCCCGAGACAGAAAGCAATGAGCAGTTCTTC. Protein product: CASYPPETESNEQFF.

The chain is built from TRBV28 and TRBJ1-5; tentatively, D is TRBD1 (5 bases). The germline V gene encodes CDR1 MDHEN and CDR2 SYDVKM. Trimming removed 11 bases from V and 0 bases from J, with 14 bases in between. The CDR3 has 14 residues. Here the CDR3 DNA reads TGTGCCGGAAACTCCGGGGGTAGCAATCAGCCCCAGCATTTT. It yields the protein CAGNSGGSNQPQHF.

This chain's CDR3 is CASSPALDTEAFF. CDR3 DNA: TGTGCCAGCAGCCCTGCACTGGACACTGAAGCTTTCTTT. The chain carries TRBV5-6 and TRBJ1-1; unclear D gene. CDR3 length: 13 residues. Trimming left V 4 bases short and J 3 bases short, with 10 bases between. The germline V gene encodes CDR1 SGHDT and CDR2 YYEEEE.

The rearrangement uses TRBV3-1 (or the pseudogene TRBV3-2) and TRBJ2-1; D perhaps matches TRBD2 (5 bases). The germline V and J ends were trimmed by 4 bases and 12 bases, with 13 bases remaining between them. CDR1 is LGHDT and CDR2 is YNNKEL in the germline V gene (reference sequence). CDR3 length equals 12 residues. The CDR3 region has the DNA TGTGCCAGCAGCCCAAACGGCCGGGGGCAGTTCTTC. Translating gives CASSPNGRGQFF.

The chain recombines TRBV12-3 or TRBV12-4 with TRBJ1-5; D is possibly TRBD1 (5 bases). The CDR3 has 13 residues. V gave up 5 bases and J gave up 8 bases, with 13 bases separating them. Here the CDR3 DNA reads TGTGCCAGCAGTCTCGGGGGGGTAAAGCCCCAGCATTTT. This encodes CASSLGGVKPQHF.

As regards this clone: At one boundary the junction diverges from the germline segment, which might be a read error. The chain recombines TRBV28 with TRBJ2-1, with 8 bases fitting TRBD1. CDR3 length: 12 amino acids. Germline V CDR1 and CDR2: MDHEN, SYDVKM. The CDR3 here is CASSPVDRDGIF. The CDR3 DNA follows: TGTGCCAGCAGTCCAGTGGACAGGGATGGTATCTTC.